These T cell receptor beta chains were read from a single sample in a study of neurological immune-mediated disorders. TCRdb re-derived calls from the 5' RACE reads in MiXCR, one entry per CDR3 protein. The table shows roughly 19,000 distinct CDR3 sequences, with roughly 15% occurring only once. The sequenced sample consisted of PBMCs. These receptors all come from a female donor with HTLV-1-associated myelopathy (HAM/TSP). Each CDR3 is given with its conserved first and last residue. Fields, in order: J gene, clone size, V gene, D gene, CDR3 protein, CDR3 DNA. The D gene is left open where the match is weak. Size is omitted from some rows. Given values are once, few, many or a class for expanded clones.

>TRBJ2-3|medium-sized|TRBV7-2|.
CASSLVVATDTQYF
TGTGCCAGCAGCTTAGTTGTCGCTACAGATACGCAGTATTTT
>TRBJ2-1|many|TRBV5-1|TRBD1
CASSLAGEQGWNEQFF
TGCGCCAGCAGCTTGGCCGGGGAACAGGGGTGGAATGAGCAGTTCTTC
>TRBJ1-2|many|TRBV20-1|.
CSANVRGTNYGYTF
TGCAGTGCTAACGTACGAGGGACTAACTATGGCTACACCTTC
>TRBJ1-1|many|TRBV18|.
CASSPQANTEAFF
TGTGCCAGCTCACCCCAGGCCAACACTGAAGCTTTCTTT
>TRBJ1-3|.|TRBV15|.
CATSRGGSSGNTIYF
TGTGCCACCAGCAGAGGAGGGAGCTCTGGAAACACCATATATTTT
>TRBJ2-1|many|TRBV20-1|TRBD2
CSASGAGGYNEQFF
TGCAGTGCTAGCGGAGCGGGAGGCTACAATGAGCAGTTCTTC
>TRBJ2-1|many|TRBV6-4|TRBD2
CASSDSLGGGDEQFF
TGTGCCAGCAGTGACTCGCTGGGCGGGGGGGACGAGCAGTTCTTC
>TRBJ1-3|few|TRBV20-1|TRBD1
CSARDPTGSGNTIYF
TGCAGTGCTAGAGATCCGACAGGGTCTGGAAACACCATATATTTT
>TRBJ2-2|medium-sized|TRBV9|.
CASSGGHNTGELFF
TGTGCCAGCAGCGGGGGACATAACACCGGGGAGCTGTTTTTT
>TRBJ2-7|medium-sized|TRBV4-3|TRBD1
CASSQGTGFTYEQYF
TGCGCCAGCAGCCAGGGGACAGGGTTTACCTACGAGCAGTACTTC
>TRBJ2-5|many|TRBV7-8|TRBD2
CASAPGLVWGETQYF
TGTGCCAGCGCTCCGGGACTAGTGTGGGGAGAGACCCAGTACTTC
>TRBJ2-3|.|TRBV10-3|.
CASSFDPSTDTQYF
TGTGCCTCCTCGTTTGATCCGTCCACAGATACGCAGTATTTT
>TRBJ2-6|.|TRBV5-6|.
CASSGKRVTGANVLNF
TGTGCCAGCAGCGGTAAGAGGGTAACTGGGGCCAACGTCCTAAATTTC
>TRBJ2-3|many|TRBV5-1|.
CASSRDPTSTDTQYF
TGCGCCAGCAGCCGGGACCCGACTAGCACAGATACGCAGTATTTT
>TRBJ2-7|many|TRBV7-6|TRBD2
CASITILAGLQYEQYF
TGTGCCAGCATAACCATACTAGCGGGGCTTCAGTACGAGCAGTACTTC
>TRBJ2-2|many|TRBV7-9|.
CASSSSGTGELFF
TGTGCCAGCAGTTCCTCAGGGACCGGGGAGCTGTTTTTT
>TRBJ1-4|many|TRBV20-1|TRBD1
CSARQDRGREKLFF
TGCAGTGCTAGACAGGACAGGGGCAGGGAAAAACTGTTTTTT
>TRBJ2-3|many|TRBV7-9|.
CAESADTQYF
TGTGCGGAGAGCGCAGATACGCAGTATTTT
>TRBJ2-2|many|TRBV12-3/TRBV12-4|TRBD2
CASSLDWQGGSTGELFF
TGTGCCAGCAGTTTAGACTGGCAGGGAGGGAGCACCGGGGAGCTGTTTTTT
>TRBJ2-3|many|TRBV20-1|.
CSARAPYRAEDTQYF
TGCAGTGCTAGAGCACCCTACAGGGCCGAAGATACGCAGTATTTT
>TRBJ2-3|many|TRBV20-1|TRBD2
CSATGTSGGMKTSTDTQYF
TGCAGTGCTACCGGGACTAGCGGGGGGATGAAGACTAGCACAGATACGCAGTATTTT
>TRBJ2-5|many|TRBV29-1|.
CSVDPRAQETQYF
TGCAGCGTTGACCCTAGAGCACAAGAGACCCAGTACTTC
>TRBJ2-2|many|TRBV12-3/TRBV12-4|TRBD2
CASSLETSGKAYRAGELFF
TGTGCCAGCAGTTTAGAGACTAGCGGGAAAGCGTATAGAGCCGGGGAGCTGTTTTTT
>TRBJ2-4|medium-sized|TRBV6-2/TRBV6-3|.
CASTHRQLAKNIQYF
TGTGCCAGCACTCACAGGCAATTAGCCAAAAACATTCAGTACTTC
>TRBJ1-6|many|TRBV7-9|.
CASSVGGMDSPLHF
TGTGCCAGCAGCGTCGGGGGGATGGATTCACCCCTCCACTTT
>TRBJ1-2|many|TRBV6-1|TRBD1
CASSPEPWGQVQF
TGTGCCAGCAGCCCGGAACCATGGGGACAGGTTCAGTTC
>TRBJ2-6|many|TRBV30|TRBD2
CAWSEGTSAGANVLTF
TGTGCCTGGAGTGAGGGGACTAGTGCTGGGGCCAACGTCCTGACTTTC
>TRBJ2-1|many|TRBV20-1|.
CSARDLGPGRLNEQFF
TGCAGTGCTAGAGATTTAGGGCCGGGACGCCTCAATGAGCAGTTCTTC
>TRBJ1-2|medium-sized|TRBV20-1|.
CSARVQSLNYGYTF
TGCAGTGCTAGAGTCCAGAGTCTGAACTATGGCTACACCTTC
>TRBJ2-5|many|TRBV7-3|TRBD2
CASSRSGGARETQYF
TGTGCCAGCAGCCGCAGCGGGGGGGCCCGGGAGACCCAGTACTTC
>TRBJ2-1|many|TRBV5-1|TRBD2
CASSRLAGTSRNEQFF
TGCGCCAGCAGCCGACTAGCGGGCACGAGCAGGAATGAGCAGTTCTTC